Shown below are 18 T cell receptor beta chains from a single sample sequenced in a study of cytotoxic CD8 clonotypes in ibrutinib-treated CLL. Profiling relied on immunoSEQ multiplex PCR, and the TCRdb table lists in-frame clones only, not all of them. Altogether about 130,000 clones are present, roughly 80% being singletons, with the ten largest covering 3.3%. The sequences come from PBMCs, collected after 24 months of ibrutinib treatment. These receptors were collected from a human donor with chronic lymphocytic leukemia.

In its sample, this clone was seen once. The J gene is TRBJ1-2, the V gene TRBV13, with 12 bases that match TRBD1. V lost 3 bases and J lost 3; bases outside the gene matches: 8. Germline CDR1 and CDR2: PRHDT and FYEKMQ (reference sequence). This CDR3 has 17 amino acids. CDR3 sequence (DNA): TGTGCCAGCAGCTTTAGGGACAGGGGGCGGTGGTACTATGGCTACACCTTC. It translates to CASSFRDRGRWYYGYTF.

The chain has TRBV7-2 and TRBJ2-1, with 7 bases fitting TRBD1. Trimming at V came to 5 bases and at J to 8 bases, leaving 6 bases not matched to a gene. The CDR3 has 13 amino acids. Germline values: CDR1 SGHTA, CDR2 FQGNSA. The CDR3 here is CASSLGQLDEQFF. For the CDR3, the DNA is TGTGCCAGCAGCCTGGGACAGCTGGATGAGCAGTTCTTC.

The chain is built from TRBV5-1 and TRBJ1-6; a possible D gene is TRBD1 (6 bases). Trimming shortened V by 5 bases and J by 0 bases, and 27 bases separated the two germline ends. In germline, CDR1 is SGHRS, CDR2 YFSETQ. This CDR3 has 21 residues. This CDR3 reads CASRKVPGHSRGSSYNSPLHF. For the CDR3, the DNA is TGCGCCAGCAGAAAAGTCCCGGGACATTCGCGGGGCAGCTCCTATAATTCACCCCTCCACTTT.

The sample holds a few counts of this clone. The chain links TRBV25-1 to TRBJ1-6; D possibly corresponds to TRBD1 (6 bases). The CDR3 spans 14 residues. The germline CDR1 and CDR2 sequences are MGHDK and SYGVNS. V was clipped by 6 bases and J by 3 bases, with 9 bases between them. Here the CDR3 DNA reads TGTGCCAGCAGCATAGGGGGCTATAATTCACCCCTCCACTTT. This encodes CASSIGGYNSPLHF.

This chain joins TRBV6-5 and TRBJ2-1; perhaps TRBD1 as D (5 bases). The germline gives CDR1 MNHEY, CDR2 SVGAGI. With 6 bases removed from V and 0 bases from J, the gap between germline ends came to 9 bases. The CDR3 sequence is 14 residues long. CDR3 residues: CASRLTDSYNEQFF. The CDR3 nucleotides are TGTGCCAGCAGGCTGACAGACTCCTACAATGAGCAGTTCTTC.

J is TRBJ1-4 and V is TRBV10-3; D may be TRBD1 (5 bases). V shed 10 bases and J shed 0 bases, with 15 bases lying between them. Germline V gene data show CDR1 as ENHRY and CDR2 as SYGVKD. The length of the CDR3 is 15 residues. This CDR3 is CATQPRGATNEKLFF. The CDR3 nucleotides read TGTGCCACACAACCTCGGGGGGCAACTAATGAAAAACTGTTTTTT.

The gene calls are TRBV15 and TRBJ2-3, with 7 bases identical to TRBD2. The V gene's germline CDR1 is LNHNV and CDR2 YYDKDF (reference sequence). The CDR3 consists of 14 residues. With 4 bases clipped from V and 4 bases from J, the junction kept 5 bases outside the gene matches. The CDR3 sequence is CATSKSLAADTQYF. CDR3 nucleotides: TGTGCCACCAGCAAGTCCCTAGCGGCAGATACGCAGTATTTT.

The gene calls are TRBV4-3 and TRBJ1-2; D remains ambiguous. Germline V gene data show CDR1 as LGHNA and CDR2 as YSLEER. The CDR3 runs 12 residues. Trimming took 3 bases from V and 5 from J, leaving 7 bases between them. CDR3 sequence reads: CASSQGHYGYTF. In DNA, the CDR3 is TGCGCCAGCAGCCAGGGTCATTATGGCTACACCTTC.

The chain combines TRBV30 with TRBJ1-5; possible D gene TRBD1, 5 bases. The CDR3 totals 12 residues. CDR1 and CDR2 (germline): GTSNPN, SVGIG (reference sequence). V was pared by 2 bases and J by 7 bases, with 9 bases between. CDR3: CAWSRDQQPQHF. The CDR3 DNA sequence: TGTGCCTGGAGTAGGGACCAACAGCCCCAGCATTTT.

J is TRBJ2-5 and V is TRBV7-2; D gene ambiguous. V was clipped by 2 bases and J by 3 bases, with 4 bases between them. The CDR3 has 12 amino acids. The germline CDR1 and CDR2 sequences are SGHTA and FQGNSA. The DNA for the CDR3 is TGTGCCAGCAGCTTATTAGAAGAGACCCAGTACTTC. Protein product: CASSLLEETQYF.

Here the CDR3 DNA reads TGTGCCAGCGCTCCCGGGAGGGACACTGAAGCTTTCTTT. It yields the protein CASAPGRDTEAFF. V usage is TRBV11-2 and J usage is TRBJ1-1; D remains ambiguous. The CDR3 totals 13 residues. CDR1 SGHAT and CDR2 FQNNGV come from the germline V gene. Trimming shortened V by 8 bases and J by 3 bases, and 13 bases separated the two germline ends.

The DNA of the CDR3 is TGTGCCAGCAGCCGACAGGAGTCAGACTATGGCTACACCTTC. Translating it yields CASSRQESDYGYTF. The chain combines TRBV7-9 with TRBJ1-2; D possibly corresponds to TRBD1 (6 bases). Trimming removed 5 bases at V and 3 bases at J, with 13 bases between. The CDR3 runs 14 residues. CDR1 and CDR2 (germline): SEHNR, FQNEAQ (reference sequence). Combining the CDR3 with reference TRBV7-9 and TRBJ1-2 gives the whole variable domain DTGVSQNPRHKITKRGQNVTFRCDPISEHNRLYWYRQTLGQGPEFLTYFQNEAQLEKSRLLSDRFSAERPKGSFSTLEIQRTEQGDSAMYLCASSRQESDYGYTFGSGTRLTVV.

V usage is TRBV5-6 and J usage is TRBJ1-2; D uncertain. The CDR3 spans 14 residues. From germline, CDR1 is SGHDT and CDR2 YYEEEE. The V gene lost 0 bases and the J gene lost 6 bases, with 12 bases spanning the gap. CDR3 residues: CASSLGRSNDGYTF. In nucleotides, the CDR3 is TGTGCCAGCAGCTTGGGCAGGTCCAATGATGGCTACACCTTC. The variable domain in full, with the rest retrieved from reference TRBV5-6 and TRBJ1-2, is DAGVTQSPTHLIKTRGQQVTLRCSPKSGHDTVSWYQQALGQGPQFIFQYYEEEERQRGNFPDRFSGHQFPNYSSELNVNALLLGDSALYLCASSLGRSNDGYTFGSGTRLTVV.

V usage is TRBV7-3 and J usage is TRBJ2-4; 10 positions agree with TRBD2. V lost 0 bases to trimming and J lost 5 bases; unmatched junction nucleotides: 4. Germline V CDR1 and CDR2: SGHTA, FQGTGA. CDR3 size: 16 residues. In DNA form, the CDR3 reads TGTGCCAGCAGCTTAACGTTAGCGGGGGGTCAAAACATTCAGTACTTC. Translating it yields CASSLTLAGGQNIQYF.

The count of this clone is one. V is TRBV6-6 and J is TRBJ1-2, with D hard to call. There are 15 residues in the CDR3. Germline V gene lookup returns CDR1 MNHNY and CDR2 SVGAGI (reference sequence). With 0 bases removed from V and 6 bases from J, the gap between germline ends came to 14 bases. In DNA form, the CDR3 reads TGTGCCAGCAGTTACTCCCCTCGACAAAGCCATGGCTACACCTTC. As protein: CASSYSPRQSHGYTF.

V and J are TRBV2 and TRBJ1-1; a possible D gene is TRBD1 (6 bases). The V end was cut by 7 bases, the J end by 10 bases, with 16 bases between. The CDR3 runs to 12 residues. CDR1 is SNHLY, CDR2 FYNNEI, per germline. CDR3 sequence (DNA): TGTGCCAGCACCTTGGAAGGGGGACCAGCTTTCTTT. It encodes CASTLEGGPAFF.

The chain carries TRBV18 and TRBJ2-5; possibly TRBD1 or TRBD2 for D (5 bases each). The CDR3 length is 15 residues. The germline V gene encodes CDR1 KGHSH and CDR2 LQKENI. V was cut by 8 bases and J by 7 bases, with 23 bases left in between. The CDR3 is CASVGDPVTLGTQYF. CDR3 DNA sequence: TGTGCCAGCGTCGGGGACCCAGTAACCCTGGGGACCCAGTACTTC.

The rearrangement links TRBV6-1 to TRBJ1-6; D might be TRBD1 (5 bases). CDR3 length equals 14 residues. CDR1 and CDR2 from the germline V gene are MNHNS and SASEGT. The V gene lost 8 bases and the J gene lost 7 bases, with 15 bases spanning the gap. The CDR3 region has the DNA TGTGCCAGCGTCAAGGGGAGAACGAATTCACCCCTCCACTTT. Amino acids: CASVKGRTNSPLHF.